The present TCR beta chain was sequenced within a study of control samples from healthy donors and cancer patients. Here immunoSEQ multiplex PCR was the method, and the copy in TCRdb shows in-frame clones only, minus some. Altogether 25,000 to 35,000 clones are present, 91% being singletons, with the ten largest covering over 9.5%. The receptor was isolated from a middle-aged man with lung cancer. The sample taken for sequencing was PBMCs.

DNA for the CDR3: TGTGCCAGCAGGGGACAGGGTGGGGAGACCCAGTACTTC. Encoded protein: CASRGQGGETQYF. The J gene is TRBJ2-5, the V gene TRBV6-5; TRBD1 agrees at 9 bases. The V segment lost 6 bases and the J segment 5 bases; nucleotides outside the gene matches: 4. Germline V gene sequence: CDR1 MNHEY, CDR2 SVGAGI. CDR3 size: 13 residues.